The 9 T cell receptor beta chains listed next were all sequenced from one sample in a study of shared clonotypes between healthy human individuals. Profiled with immunoSEQ multiplex PCR; TCRdb holds only in-frame clones, not every one. This repertoire shows under 650,000 clones, about 96% found once; its top ten account for under 0.06%. The specimen was naive CD4+ T cells sorted from blood. Subset defined: CD45RA+ positively selected. The receptors stem from a woman aged 30 to 39 in good health.

Comments on this clone: Other nucleotide sequences from this sample produce the same CDR3. V and J are TRBV10-3 and TRBJ1-1; D perhaps matches TRBD1 (5 bases). The CDR3 sequence is 13 residues long. The germline CDR1 and CDR2 sequences are ENHRY and SYGVKD. Trimming shortened V by 2 bases and J by 5 bases, and 9 bases separated the two germline ends. The DNA for the CDR3 is TGTGCCATCAGTGAGCTGGGGGGGACTGAAGCTTTCTTT. Residues: CAISELGGTEAFF.

The genes are TRBV6-5 and TRBJ2-1; D may be TRBD1 (5 bases). The V end was cut by 0 bases, the J end by 5 bases, with 11 bases between. Germline lookup yields CDR1 MNHEY and CDR2 SVGAGI. The CDR3 has 15 amino acids. In DNA form, the CDR3 reads TGTGCCAGCAGTTACTCATGGGCAGGGAACAATGAGCAGTTCTTC. Translation: CASSYSWAGNNEQFF.

This chain links TRBV27 with TRBJ2-6; D ambiguous. V lost 4 bases and J lost 5, with 6 bases in between. CDR1 MNHEY and CDR2 SMNVEV come from the germline V gene (reference sequence). The CDR3 length is 13 residues. The CDR3: CASSSLRANVLTF. CDR3 coding DNA: TGTGCCAGCAGTTCGCTAAGGGCCAACGTCCTGACTTTC.

The rearrangement uses TRBV27 and TRBJ1-2, with 7 bases that match TRBD1. This CDR3 is 17 amino acids long. V trimming: 6 bases; J trimming: 0 bases; junction bases outside the gene matches: 13. Per germline, CDR1 MNHEY and CDR2 SMNVEV (reference sequence). The CDR3 DNA follows: TGTGCCAGCAGCGGGACAGCCTCTAAGGTCGCTAACTATGGCTACACCTTC. This translates into CASSGTASKVANYGYTF.

The chain combines TRBV19 with TRBJ2-5, with D possibly being TRBD2 (6 bases). Between the trimmed V and J ends, which lost 5 bases and 2 bases, there was a span of 9 bases. The CDR3 has 13 residues. Germline V gene sequence: CDR1 LNHDA, CDR2 SQIVND (reference sequence). The CDR3 is CASSDSGQETQYF. As DNA, the CDR3 is TGTGCCAGTAGTGATAGCGGTCAAGAGACCCAGTACTTC.

The rearrangement uses TRBV10-1 and TRBJ2-2, with D perhaps matching TRBD2 (6 bases). CDR3 length: 16 residues. Trimming took off 6 bases at V and 13 bases at J, with 27 bases between the two ends. Per germline, CDR1 WNHNN and CDR2 SYGVQD (reference sequence). The CDR3 nucleotides are TGCGCCAGCAGGGATCCGGGACTCTTGGCCCACGGTCGGCTGTTTTTT. The encoded protein is CASRDPGLLAHGRLFF.

This chain uses TRBV9 with TRBJ2-3; TRBD1 is a possible D gene (5 bases). The ends were cut back, 6 bases at V and 2 bases at J, with 13 bases in the middle. CDR3 length equals 14 residues. CDR1 and CDR2 (germline): SGDLS, YYNGEE. The CDR3 sequence: CASTNGAYTDTQYF. The CDR3 bases are TGTGCCAGCACCAATGGGGCATACACAGATACGCAGTATTTT.

V and J are TRBV7-9 and TRBJ1-5; TRBD1 matches 7 bases. Trimming removed 2 bases from V and 0 bases from J; junction bases left unmatched: 7. This CDR3 comprises 17 residues. Germline CDR1 is SEHNR and CDR2 is FQNEAQ (reference sequence). CDR3 sequence: CASSLTRQGGSNQPQHF. The CDR3 DNA reads as TGTGCCAGCAGCTTAACCCGACAGGGAGGTAGCAATCAGCCCCAGCATTTT.

The rearrangement uses TRBV21-1 and TRBJ1-4; the D call of TRBD1 is as the table states it, not checked on the DNA. TRBV21-1 constitutes a pseudogene. CDR3 length equals 17 residues. CDR3 region: CASSTHSEGAVNEKLFF. For the CDR3, the DNA is TGTGCCAGCAGCACACACTCGGAGGGGGCGGTTAATGAAAAACTGTTTTTT.